A selection of T cell receptor beta chains follows, all from one sample in a study of cytomegalovirus exposure and HLA in healthy donors. Data came from immunoSEQ multiplex PCR; TCRdb stores just in-frame clones and leaves some out. Among 98,000 or so clones listed, around 80% were seen once. What was sequenced was PBMCs. These receptors were collected from a woman between 40 and 50 years old in good health and CMV-seronegative. Each CDR3 is given with its conserved first and last residue. The order of the fields is V gene, J gene, D gene, clone size, CDR3 DNA, CDR3 protein. D genes are given only for firm matches. The size entry is marked missing in some rows and otherwise reads once, few, many or a size class.

v_call: TRBV28; j_call: TRBJ1-5; d_call: NA; clone_size: NA; cdr3_nt: TGTGCCAGCACGCAGGGGTCCAACAATCAGCCCCAGCATTTT; cdr3_aa: CASTQGSNNQPQHF
v_call: TRBV7-9; j_call: TRBJ1-2; d_call: NA; clone_size: NA; cdr3_nt: TGTGCCAGCAGCTTTGGGCACGGCTACACCTTC; cdr3_aa: CASSFGHGYTF
v_call: TRBV9; j_call: TRBJ2-7; d_call: NA; clone_size: once; cdr3_nt: TGTGCCAGCAGCCCCTTGGATAGAGGCGAGCAGTACTTC; cdr3_aa: CASSPLDRGEQYF
v_call: TRBV28; j_call: TRBJ2-4; d_call: NA; clone_size: NA; cdr3_nt: TGTGCCAGCAGTTTCTATGGACAGCCGGCTCTAGCCAAAAACATTCAGTACTTC; cdr3_aa: CASSFYGQPALAKNIQYF
v_call: TRBV13; j_call: TRBJ1-1; d_call: NA; clone_size: NA; cdr3_nt: TGTGCCAGCAGCTTAAGCGGGTTGGGACGAAGGAACACTGAAGCTTTCTTT; cdr3_aa: CASSLSGLGRRNTEAFF
v_call: TRBV2; j_call: TRBJ2-7; d_call: TRBD1; clone_size: NA; cdr3_nt: TGTGCCAGCAGACCGGGACAGATCTACGAGCAGTACTTC; cdr3_aa: CASRPGQIYEQYF
v_call: TRBV5-4; j_call: TRBJ1-2; d_call: TRBD1; clone_size: NA; cdr3_nt: TGTGCCAGCAGCTTTAGACAGGGGGCGCGGTTGTATGGCTACACCTTC; cdr3_aa: CASSFRQGARLYGYTF
v_call: TRBV30; j_call: TRBJ1-1; d_call: NA; clone_size: NA; cdr3_nt: TGTGCCTGGAGTGTACAGGGAGACACTGAAGCTTTCTTT; cdr3_aa: CAWSVQGDTEAFF
v_call: TRBV19; j_call: TRBJ1-5; d_call: TRBD1; clone_size: NA; cdr3_nt: TGTGCCAGCCTGACAGGGGTGGGTCAGCCCCAGCATTTT; cdr3_aa: CASLTGVGQPQHF
v_call: TRBV5-6; j_call: TRBJ1-1; d_call: NA; clone_size: NA; cdr3_nt: TGTGCCAGCAGGGGGGGGAAAGCTTTCTTT; cdr3_aa: CASRGGKAFF
v_call: TRBV6-4; j_call: TRBJ1-2; d_call: NA; clone_size: NA; cdr3_nt: TGTGCCAGCAGGGGGCTTGGCATTCGAGATAACTATGGCTACACCTTC; cdr3_aa: CASRGLGIRDNYGYTF
v_call: TRBV6-5; j_call: TRBJ2-7; d_call: TRBD1; clone_size: NA; cdr3_nt: TGTGCCAGCAGTTCCCGGACAGGGTCCTACGAGCAGTACTTC; cdr3_aa: CASSSRTGSYEQYF
v_call: TRBV7-9; j_call: TRBJ2-3; d_call: TRBD2; clone_size: NA; cdr3_nt: TGTGCCAGCAGCTTCCCGGGACTAGCGGGATACACAGATACGCAGTATTTT; cdr3_aa: CASSFPGLAGYTDTQYF
v_call: TRBV10-3; j_call: TRBJ1-1; d_call: NA; clone_size: NA; cdr3_nt: TGTGCCATCAGTGACTTTGTGGGGGCCCGTGGGGACACTGAAGCTTTCTTT; cdr3_aa: CAISDFVGARGDTEAFF
v_call: TRBV5-1; j_call: TRBJ2-7; d_call: NA; clone_size: NA; cdr3_nt: TGCGCCAGCAGCTTGGAAGAGGCTCGCTACGAGCAGTACTTC; cdr3_aa: CASSLEEARYEQYF
v_call: TRBV4-1; j_call: TRBJ2-7; d_call: TRBD2; clone_size: NA; cdr3_nt: TGCGCCAGCAGCCAAGTACTAGCGGGAGCTGCGTACGAGCAGTACTTC; cdr3_aa: CASSQVLAGAAYEQYF
v_call: TRBV7-9; j_call: TRBJ1-1; d_call: NA; clone_size: few; cdr3_nt: TGTGCCAGCAGGGAGGTCCCAGGGAACACTGAAGCTTTCTTT; cdr3_aa: CASREVPGNTEAFF
v_call: TRBV28; j_call: TRBJ1-5; d_call: NA; clone_size: NA; cdr3_nt: TGTGCCACCTCCTGGGCACAGGGCCCCTTTAGCAATCAGCCCCAGCATTTT; cdr3_aa: CATSWAQGPFSNQPQHF
v_call: TRBV10-1; j_call: TRBJ1-2; d_call: NA; clone_size: NA; cdr3_nt: TGCGCCAGCAGGCGGGACGGTACTAACTATGGCTACACCTTC; cdr3_aa: CASRRDGTNYGYTF
v_call: TRBV27; j_call: TRBJ2-1; d_call: NA; clone_size: NA; cdr3_nt: TGTGCCAGCACCCGACATCCCGCCTCGCGTGAGCAGTTCTTC; cdr3_aa: CASTRHPASREQFF
v_call: TRBV28; j_call: TRBJ2-1; d_call: TRBD2; clone_size: NA; cdr3_nt: TGTGCCAGCAAAAGCGGGAGGTTTTCTCACAATGAGCAGTTCTTC; cdr3_aa: CASKSGRFSHNEQFF
v_call: TRBV5-1; j_call: TRBJ2-2; d_call: NA; clone_size: NA; cdr3_nt: TGCGCCAGCAGCTGGGGGGGCGCGGCCGGGGAGCTGTTTTTT; cdr3_aa: CASSWGGAAGELFF
v_call: TRBV6-6; j_call: TRBJ1-1; d_call: TRBD1; clone_size: NA; cdr3_nt: TGTGCCAGCAGTTACTCCTCACAGGGGGGCACTGAAGCTTTCTTT; cdr3_aa: CASSYSSQGGTEAFF
v_call: TRBV4-3; j_call: TRBJ2-7; d_call: NA; clone_size: medium-sized; cdr3_nt: TGCGCCAGCAGCCAAAGACTAGATCTGACAGGGTACGAGCAGTACTTC; cdr3_aa: CASSQRLDLTGYEQYF
v_call: TRBV28; j_call: TRBJ1-2; d_call: NA; clone_size: NA; cdr3_nt: TGTGCCAGCAGTTTATCGCCGGGAATACGGGGCTACACCTTC; cdr3_aa: CASSLSPGIRGYTF
v_call: TRBV5-1; j_call: TRBJ2-7; d_call: NA; clone_size: NA; cdr3_nt: TGCGCCAGCAGCGGAACAGGTACGACCTACGAGCAGTACTTC; cdr3_aa: CASSGTGTTYEQYF
v_call: TRBV19; j_call: TRBJ2-1; d_call: TRBD2; clone_size: NA; cdr3_nt: TGTGCCAGTAGCGGGGGGTACAATGAGCAGTTCTTC; cdr3_aa: CASSGGYNEQFF
v_call: TRBV9; j_call: TRBJ1-4; d_call: NA; clone_size: NA; cdr3_nt: TGTGCCAGCAGCGTAGCACAGGATGAAAAACTGTTTTTT; cdr3_aa: CASSVAQDEKLFF
v_call: TRBV19; j_call: TRBJ2-7; d_call: NA; clone_size: NA; cdr3_nt: TGTGCCAGTAGTCTCAGCGCCACAGGCACCTACGAGCAGTACTTC; cdr3_aa: CASSLSATGTYEQYF
v_call: TRBV4-1; j_call: TRBJ2-7; d_call: NA; clone_size: NA; cdr3_nt: TGCGCCAGCAGCCAAGAAGGCGGGGACTACGAGCAGTACTTC; cdr3_aa: CASSQEGGDYEQYF
v_call: TRBV9; j_call: TRBJ1-3; d_call: TRBD1; clone_size: NA; cdr3_nt: TGTGCCAGCAGCGTAACAGGGGCCTCTGGAAACACCATATATTTT; cdr3_aa: CASSVTGASGNTIYF
v_call: TRBV6-4; j_call: TRBJ1-1; d_call: NA; clone_size: NA; cdr3_nt: TGTGCCAGCAGTGACGTAGGGAAAGTGGAGGACACTGAAGCTTTCTTT; cdr3_aa: CASSDVGKVEDTEAFF
v_call: TRBV7-2; j_call: TRBJ2-7; d_call: TRBD1; clone_size: NA; cdr3_nt: TGTGCCAGCAGCTTAGCCCGAGTAGACAGGGGAAGAACCTACGAGCAGTACTTC; cdr3_aa: CASSLARVDRGRTYEQYF
v_call: TRBV28; j_call: TRBJ1-1; d_call: TRBD1; clone_size: NA; cdr3_nt: TGTGCCAGCAGTCCCGGGGACAGGCGGATGAACACTGAAGCTTTCTTT; cdr3_aa: CASSPGDRRMNTEAFF
v_call: TRBV6-1; j_call: TRBJ1-5; d_call: NA; clone_size: NA; cdr3_nt: TGTGCCGCCTGCAGGGAAGGAGATCAGCCCCAGCATTTT; cdr3_aa: CAACREGDQPQHF
v_call: TRBV6-4; j_call: TRBJ2-1; d_call: NA; clone_size: NA; cdr3_nt: TGTGCCAGCAGTGAGCCCCTTAGTCTGGGCAGTCCCAATGAGCAGTTCTTC; cdr3_aa: CASSEPLSLGSPNEQFF
v_call: TRBV18; j_call: TRBJ1-1; d_call: NA; clone_size: NA; cdr3_nt: TGTGCCAGCTCTTATGTCGGGAACACTGAAGCTTTCTTT; cdr3_aa: CASSYVGNTEAFF
v_call: TRBV28; j_call: TRBJ1-5; d_call: NA; clone_size: NA; cdr3_nt: TGTGCCAGCAGTTTACCAGGGTCCCTATCGAATAGCAATCAGCCCCAGCATTTT; cdr3_aa: CASSLPGSLSNSNQPQHF
v_call: TRBV6-5; j_call: TRBJ2-3; d_call: NA; clone_size: NA; cdr3_nt: TGTGCCAGCAGTTCGGGGACTCTTAATACGCAGTATTTT; cdr3_aa: CASSSGTLNTQYF
v_call: TRBV19; j_call: TRBJ1-5; d_call: TRBD1; clone_size: NA; cdr3_nt: TGTGCCAGTAGTTATACAGGGGCTAGCAATCAGCCCCAGCATTTT; cdr3_aa: CASSYTGASNQPQHF
v_call: TRBV4-3; j_call: TRBJ1-1; d_call: TRBD1; clone_size: NA; cdr3_nt: TGCGCCAGCAGCCAAGAAAGGACAGGGGAGTACACTGAAGCTTTCTTT; cdr3_aa: CASSQERTGEYTEAFF
v_call: TRBV7-2; j_call: TRBJ2-1; d_call: NA; clone_size: NA; cdr3_nt: TGTGCCAGCAGTCTCACAGTCGAGCAGTTCTTC; cdr3_aa: CASSLTVEQFF
v_call: TRBV6-1; j_call: TRBJ1-1; d_call: NA; clone_size: NA; cdr3_nt: TGTGCCAGCAGTGAACAGGGGCCGGACACTGAAGCTTTCTTT; cdr3_aa: CASSEQGPDTEAFF
v_call: TRBV28; j_call: TRBJ1-1; d_call: NA; clone_size: NA; cdr3_nt: TGTGCCAGCAGTTTAGGTGGGAGGCCCTCCGAAGCTTTCTTT; cdr3_aa: CASSLGGRPSEAFF